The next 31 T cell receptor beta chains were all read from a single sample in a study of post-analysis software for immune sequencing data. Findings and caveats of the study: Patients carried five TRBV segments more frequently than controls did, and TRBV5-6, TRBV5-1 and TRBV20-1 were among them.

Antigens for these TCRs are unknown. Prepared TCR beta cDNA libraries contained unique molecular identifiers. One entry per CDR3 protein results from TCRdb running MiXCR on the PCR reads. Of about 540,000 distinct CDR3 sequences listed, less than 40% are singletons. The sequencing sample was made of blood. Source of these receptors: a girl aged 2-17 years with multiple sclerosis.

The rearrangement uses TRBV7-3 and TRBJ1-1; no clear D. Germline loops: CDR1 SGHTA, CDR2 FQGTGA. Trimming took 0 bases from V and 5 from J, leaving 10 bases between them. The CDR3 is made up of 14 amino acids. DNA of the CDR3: TGTGCCAGCAGCTTAACCCTATCGGGGACTGAAGCTTTCTTT. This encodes CASSLTLSGTEAFF.

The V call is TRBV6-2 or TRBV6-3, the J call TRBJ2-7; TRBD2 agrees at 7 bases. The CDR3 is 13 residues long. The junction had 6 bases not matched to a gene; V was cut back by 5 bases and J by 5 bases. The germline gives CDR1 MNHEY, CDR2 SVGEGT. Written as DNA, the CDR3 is TGTGCCAGCAGTCCCGGGAGGATACACGAGCAGTACTTC. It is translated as CASSPGRIHEQYF.

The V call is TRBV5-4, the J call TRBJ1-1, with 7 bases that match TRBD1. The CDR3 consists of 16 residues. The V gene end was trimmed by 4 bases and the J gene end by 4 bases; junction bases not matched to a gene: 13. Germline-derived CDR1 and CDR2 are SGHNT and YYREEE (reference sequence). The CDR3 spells CASSRGQRPGGTEAFF. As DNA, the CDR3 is TGTGCCAGCAGCAGGGGACAGCGCCCCGGGGGCACTGAAGCTTTCTTT.

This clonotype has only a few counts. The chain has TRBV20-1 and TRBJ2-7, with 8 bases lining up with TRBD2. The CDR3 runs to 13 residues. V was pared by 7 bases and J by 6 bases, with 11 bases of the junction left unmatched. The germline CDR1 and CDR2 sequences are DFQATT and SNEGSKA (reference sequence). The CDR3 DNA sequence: TGCAGTGTCACTACTAGTCGGGGGGGCGAGCAGTACTTC. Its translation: CSVTTSRGGEQYF.

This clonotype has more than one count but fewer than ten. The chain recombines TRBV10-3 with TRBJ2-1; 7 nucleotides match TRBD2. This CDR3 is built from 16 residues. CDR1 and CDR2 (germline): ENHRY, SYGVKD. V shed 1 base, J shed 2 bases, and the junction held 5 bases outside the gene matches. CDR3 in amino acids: CAISEWSGDPYNEQFF. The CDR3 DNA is TGTGCCATCAGTGAGTGGAGCGGGGACCCCTACAATGAGCAGTTCTTC.

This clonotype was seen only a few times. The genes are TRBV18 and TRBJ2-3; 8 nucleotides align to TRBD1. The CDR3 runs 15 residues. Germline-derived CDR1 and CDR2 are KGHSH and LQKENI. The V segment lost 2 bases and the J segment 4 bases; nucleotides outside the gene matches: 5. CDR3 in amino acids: CASSPLDRVSDTQYF. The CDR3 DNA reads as TGTGCCAGCTCACCATTGGACAGGGTGTCAGATACGCAGTATTTT.

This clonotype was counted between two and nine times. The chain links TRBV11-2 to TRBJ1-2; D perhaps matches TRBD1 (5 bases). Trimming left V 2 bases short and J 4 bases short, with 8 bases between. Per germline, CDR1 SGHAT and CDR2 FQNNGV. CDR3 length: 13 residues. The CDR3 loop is CASSLIQGYGYTF. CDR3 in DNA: TGTGCCAGCAGCTTAATCCAGGGCTATGGCTACACCTTC.

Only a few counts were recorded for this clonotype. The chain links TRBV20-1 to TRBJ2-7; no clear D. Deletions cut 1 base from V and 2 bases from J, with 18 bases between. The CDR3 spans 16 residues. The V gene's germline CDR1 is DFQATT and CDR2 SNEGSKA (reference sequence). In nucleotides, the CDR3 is TGCAGTGCTAGAGCGAGTCTGGCCAGGCACCCCTACGAGCAGTACTTC. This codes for CSARASLARHPYEQYF.

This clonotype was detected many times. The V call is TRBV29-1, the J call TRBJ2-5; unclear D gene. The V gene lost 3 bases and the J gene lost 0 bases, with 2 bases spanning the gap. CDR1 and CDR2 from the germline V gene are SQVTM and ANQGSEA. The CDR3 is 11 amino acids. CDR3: CSVEYQETQYF. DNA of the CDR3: TGCAGCGTTGAGTACCAAGAGACCCAGTACTTC.

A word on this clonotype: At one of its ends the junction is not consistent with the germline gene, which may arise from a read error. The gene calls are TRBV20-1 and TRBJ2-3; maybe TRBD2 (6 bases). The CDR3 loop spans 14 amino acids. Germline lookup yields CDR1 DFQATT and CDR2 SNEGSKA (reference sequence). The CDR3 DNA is TGCAGTTCCCCGGGGAGGCGCTTCACAGATAGGCAGTATTTT. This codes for CSSPGRRFTDRQYF.

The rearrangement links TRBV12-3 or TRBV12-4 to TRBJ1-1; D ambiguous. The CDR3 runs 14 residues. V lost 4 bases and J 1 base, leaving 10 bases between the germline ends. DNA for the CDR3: TGTGCCAGCAGTTACACTAACGGGAACACTGAAGCTTTCTTT. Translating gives CASSYTNGNTEAFF.

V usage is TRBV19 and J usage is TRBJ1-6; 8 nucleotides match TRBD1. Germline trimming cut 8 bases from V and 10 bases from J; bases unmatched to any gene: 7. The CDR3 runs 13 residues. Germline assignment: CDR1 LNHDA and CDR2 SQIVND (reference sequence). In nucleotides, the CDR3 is TGTGCCAGTGGGGGACAGGTGGGGTCACCCCTCCACTTT. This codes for CASGGQVGSPLHF.

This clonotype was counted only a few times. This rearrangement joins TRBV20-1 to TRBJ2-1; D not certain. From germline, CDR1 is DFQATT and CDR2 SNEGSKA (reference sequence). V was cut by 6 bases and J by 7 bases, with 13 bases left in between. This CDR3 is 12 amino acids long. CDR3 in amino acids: CSAQVVRNEQFF. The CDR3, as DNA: TGCAGTGCGCAGGTGGTGAGGAATGAGCAGTTCTTC.

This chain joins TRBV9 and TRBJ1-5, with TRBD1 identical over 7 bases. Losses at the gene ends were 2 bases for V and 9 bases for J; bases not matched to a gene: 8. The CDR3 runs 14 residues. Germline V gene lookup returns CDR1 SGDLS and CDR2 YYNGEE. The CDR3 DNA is TGTGCCAGCAGCGTGGGGACAGATCGGGGGCCCCAGCATTTT. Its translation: CASSVGTDRGPQHF.

The chain's CDR3 is CASSQDGTANEKLFF. CDR3 sequence (DNA): TGTGCCAGCAGTCAGGACGGGACAGCTAATGAAAAACTGTTTTTT. The gene calls are TRBV28 and TRBJ1-4; 7 nucleotides line up with TRBD1. This CDR3 has 15 amino acids. Unmatched junction bases numbered 6, after V lost 5 bases and J lost 3 bases. CDR1 is MDHEN and CDR2 is SYDVKM in the germline V gene.

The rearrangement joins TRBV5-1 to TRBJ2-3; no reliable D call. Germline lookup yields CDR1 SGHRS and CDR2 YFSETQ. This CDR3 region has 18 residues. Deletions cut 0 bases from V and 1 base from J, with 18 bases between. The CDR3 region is CASSLGLTARLGTDTQYF. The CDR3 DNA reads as TGCGCCAGCAGCTTGGGTCTGACCGCCCGCCTTGGCACAGATACGCAGTATTTT.

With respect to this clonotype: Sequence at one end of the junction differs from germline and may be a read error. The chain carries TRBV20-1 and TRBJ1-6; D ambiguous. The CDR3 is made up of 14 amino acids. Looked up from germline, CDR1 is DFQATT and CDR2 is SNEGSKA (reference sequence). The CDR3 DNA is TGCAGTGCTAGAGACAAAGTGGCTAATTCGCCCCTCCACTTT. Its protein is CSARDKVANSPLHF.

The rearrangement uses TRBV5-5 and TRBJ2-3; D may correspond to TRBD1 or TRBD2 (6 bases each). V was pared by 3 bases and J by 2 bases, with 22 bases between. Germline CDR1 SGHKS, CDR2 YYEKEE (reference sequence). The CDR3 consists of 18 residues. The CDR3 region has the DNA TGTGCCAGCAGCTCCTCAGGTGTGGGGGCGGGATACACAGATACGCAGTATTTT. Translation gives CASSSSGVGAGYTDTQYF. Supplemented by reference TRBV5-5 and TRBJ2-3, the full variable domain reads DAGVTQSPTHLIKTRGQQVTLRCSPISGHKSVSWYQQVLGQGPQFIFQYYEKEERGRGNFPDRFSARQFPNYSSELNVNALLLGDSALYLCASSSSGVGAGYTDTQYFGPGTRLTVL.

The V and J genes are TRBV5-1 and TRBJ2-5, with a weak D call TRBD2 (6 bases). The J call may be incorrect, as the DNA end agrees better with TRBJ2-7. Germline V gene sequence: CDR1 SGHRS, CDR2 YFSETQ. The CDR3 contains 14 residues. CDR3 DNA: TGCGCCAGCAGCTTGGAAGGACTAAAAGCCGAGCAGTACTTC. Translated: CASSLEGLKAEQYF.

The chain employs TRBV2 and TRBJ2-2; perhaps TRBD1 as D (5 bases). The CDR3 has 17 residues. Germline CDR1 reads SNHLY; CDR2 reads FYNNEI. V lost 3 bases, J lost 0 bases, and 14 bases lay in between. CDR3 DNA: TGTGCCAGCAGTGATGTGGGCAGGGCCTCGAACACCGGGGAGCTGTTTTTT. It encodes CASSDVGRASNTGELFF.

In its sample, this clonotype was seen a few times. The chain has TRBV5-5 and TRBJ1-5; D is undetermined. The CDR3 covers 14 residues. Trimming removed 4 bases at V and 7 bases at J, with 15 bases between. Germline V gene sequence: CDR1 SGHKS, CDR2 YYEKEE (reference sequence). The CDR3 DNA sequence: TGTGCCAGCAGCCCCGATGGAGGGAGACAGCCCCAGCATTTT. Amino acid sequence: CASSPDGGRQPQHF.

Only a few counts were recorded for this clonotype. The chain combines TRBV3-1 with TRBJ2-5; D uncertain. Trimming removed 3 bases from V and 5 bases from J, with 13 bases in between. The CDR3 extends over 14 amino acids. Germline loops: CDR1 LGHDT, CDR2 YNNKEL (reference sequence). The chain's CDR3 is CASSHHAEQETQYF. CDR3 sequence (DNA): TGTGCCAGCAGCCACCATGCGGAACAGGAGACCCAGTACTTC.

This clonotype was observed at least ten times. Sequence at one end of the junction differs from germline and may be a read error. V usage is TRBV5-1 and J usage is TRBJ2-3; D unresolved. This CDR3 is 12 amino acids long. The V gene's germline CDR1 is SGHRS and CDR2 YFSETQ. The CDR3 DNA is TGTGCCAGCAGCCAAACTACAGATACGCAGTATTTT. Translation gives CASSQTTDTQYF.

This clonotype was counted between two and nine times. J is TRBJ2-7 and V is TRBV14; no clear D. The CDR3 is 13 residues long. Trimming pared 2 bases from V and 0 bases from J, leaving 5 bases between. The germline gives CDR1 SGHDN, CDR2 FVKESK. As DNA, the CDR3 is TGTGCCAGCAGCCAAAAGAGCTCCTACGAGCAGTACTTC. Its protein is CASSQKSSYEQYF. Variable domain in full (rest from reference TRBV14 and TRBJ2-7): EAGVTQFPSHSVIEKGQTVTLRCDPISGHDNLYWYRRVMGKEIKFLLHFVKESKQDESGMPNNRFLAERTGGTYSTLKVQPAELEDSGVYFCASSQKSSYEQYFGPGTRLTVT.

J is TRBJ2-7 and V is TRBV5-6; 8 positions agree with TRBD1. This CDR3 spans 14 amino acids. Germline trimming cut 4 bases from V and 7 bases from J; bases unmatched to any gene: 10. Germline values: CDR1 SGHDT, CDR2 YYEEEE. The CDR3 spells CASSPEDRVREQYF. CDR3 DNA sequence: TGTGCCAGCAGCCCCGAGGACAGGGTGCGAGAGCAGTACTTC.

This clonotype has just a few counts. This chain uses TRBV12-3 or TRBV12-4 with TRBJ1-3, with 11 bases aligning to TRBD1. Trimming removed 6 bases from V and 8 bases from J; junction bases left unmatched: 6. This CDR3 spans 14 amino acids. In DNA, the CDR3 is TGTGCCAGCAGCCGGGACAGGGGGAGACACACCATATATTTT. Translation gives CASSRDRGRHTIYF.

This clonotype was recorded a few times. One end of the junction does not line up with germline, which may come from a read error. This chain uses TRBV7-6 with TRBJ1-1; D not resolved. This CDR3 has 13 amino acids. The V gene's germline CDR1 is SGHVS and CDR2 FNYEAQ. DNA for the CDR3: TGTGCTAGCAGCTTAAATGAGGGCACTGAAGCTTTCTTT. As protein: CASSLNEGTEAFF.

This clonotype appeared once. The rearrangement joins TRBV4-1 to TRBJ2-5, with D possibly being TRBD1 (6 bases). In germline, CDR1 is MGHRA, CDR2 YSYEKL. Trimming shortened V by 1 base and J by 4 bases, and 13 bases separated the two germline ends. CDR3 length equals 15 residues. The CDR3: CASSQVDRGVETQYF. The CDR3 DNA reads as TGCGCCAGCAGCCAAGTGGACAGAGGCGTAGAGACCCAGTACTTC.

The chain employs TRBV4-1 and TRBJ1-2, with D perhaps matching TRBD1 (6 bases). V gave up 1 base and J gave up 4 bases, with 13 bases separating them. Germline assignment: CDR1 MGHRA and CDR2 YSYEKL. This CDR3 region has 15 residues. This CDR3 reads CASSQVPRGSYGYTF. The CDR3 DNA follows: TGCGCCAGCAGCCAAGTCCCCAGGGGTAGCTATGGCTACACCTTC.

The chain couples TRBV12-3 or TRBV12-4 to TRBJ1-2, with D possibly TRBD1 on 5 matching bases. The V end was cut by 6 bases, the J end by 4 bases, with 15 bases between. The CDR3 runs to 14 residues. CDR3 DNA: TGTGCCAGCAGCCGCACAACAGGACGCTATGGCTACACCTTC. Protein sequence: CASSRTTGRYGYTF.

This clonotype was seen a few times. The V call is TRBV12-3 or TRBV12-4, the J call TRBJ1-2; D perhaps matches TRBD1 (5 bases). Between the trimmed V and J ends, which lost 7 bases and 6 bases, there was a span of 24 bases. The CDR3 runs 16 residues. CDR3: CASTSRYGPRDHGYTF. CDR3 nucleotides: TGTGCCAGCACCTCTCGATATGGGCCCAGGGACCATGGCTACACCTTC.